This T cell receptor (beta chain) was observed in a study of tumor-infiltrating lymphocytes in oesophageal squamous cell carcinoma. TCRdb re-called the PCR reads with MiXCR, one entry per CDR3 protein. The sample carries 20,000 to 25,000 distinct CDR3 sequences, around 40% recorded once. CDR3 length: 15 amino acids. Looked up from germline, CDR1 is MNHNS and CDR2 is SASEGT. The chain is built from TRBV6-1 and TRBJ2-4; the D is unclear. The J call may be incorrect, as the DNA end agrees better with TRBJ1-2. The receptor was derived from a male donor with esophageal squamous cell carcinoma. Sequencing used esophageal tumor tissue. In nucleotides, the CDR3 is TGTGCCAGCAGACCCGACACGGCTTCTACCTATGGCTACACCTTC. This sequence encodes CASRPDTASTYGYTF.